One sample yielded the 15 T cell receptor beta chains listed below, sequenced in a study of cytomegalovirus exposure and HLA in healthy donors. Use of 60 Vbeta and 13 Jbeta primers characterized the PCR. Assay: immunoSEQ multiplex PCR; the TCRdb copy retains only in-frame clones and omits some. Among about 130,000 clones listed, around 77% were seen once. The sequenced material came from PBMCs. Receptor source: a man between 25 and 39 years old in good health and CMV-seronegative.

On this clone: Other DNA sequences of this sample code for an identical CDR3. This sequence joins TRBV7-9 and TRBJ1-1; 10 bases are a match to TRBD1. Looked up from germline, CDR1 is SEHNR and CDR2 is FQNEAQ (reference sequence). This CDR3 has 15 residues. V dropped 3 bases and J dropped 1; count of bases not matched to a gene: 2. CDR3 loop: CASSLTGGRNTEAFF. The CDR3 DNA reads TGTGCCAGCAGCTTGACAGGGGGCCGGAACACTGAAGCTTTCTTT.

As DNA, the CDR3 is TGTGCCAGCAGCCCCCGGACAGGGGGTACTGAAGCTTTCTTT. This codes for CASSPRTGGTEAFF. The V call is TRBV14, the J call TRBJ1-1; 10 bases are shared with TRBD1. Per the germline V gene, CDR1 is SGHDN and CDR2 is FVKESK. Trimming took 4 bases from V and 5 from J; bases not matched to a gene: 4. There are 14 residues in the CDR3.

J is TRBJ2-2 and V is TRBV19; a weak D match, TRBD1 (6 bases). The CDR3 totals 15 residues. V gave up 3 bases and J gave up 7 bases, with 15 bases separating them. Germline CDR1 reads LNHDA; CDR2 reads SQIVND (reference sequence). The CDR3 sequence: CASSILQGYSGELFF. In DNA, the CDR3 is TGTGCCAGTAGTATTCTGCAGGGGTACAGCGGGGAGCTGTTTTTT.

The chain combines TRBV11-3 with TRBJ2-1, with TRBD2 matching over 9 bases. V dropped 4 bases and J dropped 7; count of bases not matched to a gene: 8. The V gene's germline CDR1 is SGHNT and CDR2 YENEEA. CDR3 size: 15 residues. The DNA for the CDR3 is TGTGCCAGCAGCTCTGCGGGACTAGCTGGGAATGAGCAGTTCTTC. Its protein product is CASSSAGLAGNEQFF.

In its sample, this clone was seen once. CDR3 nucleotide sequence: TGTGCCAGCTCACCACCGCCCGGGAGGGGGACAGATACGCAGTATTTT. It translates to CASSPPPGRGTDTQYF. This chain connects TRBV18 to TRBJ2-3, with TRBD2 matching over 8 bases. In germline, CDR1 is KGHSH, CDR2 LQKENI. The CDR3 extends over 16 amino acids. V shed 0 bases and J 3 bases; nucleotides not matched to a gene: 5.

The chain uses TRBV6-5 and TRBJ2-7, with 7 bases lining up with TRBD1. The CDR3 has 15 residues. The germline V gene encodes CDR1 MNHEY and CDR2 SVGAGI. Trimming took 5 bases from V and 2 from J; bases not matched to a gene: 9. The CDR3, as DNA: TGTGCCAGCAGTCCCGGACAGGCCCAAGCCTACGAGCAGTACTTC. It specifies CASSPGQAQAYEQYF.

This chain joins TRBV6-1 and TRBJ1-5, with 11 bases fitting TRBD1. V lost 4 bases and J lost 3; bases outside the gene matches: 8. Germline V lookup: CDR1 MNHNS, CDR2 SASEGT. The CDR3 runs 17 residues. The CDR3 protein is CASSGSDRGRYNQPQHF. CDR3 nucleotide sequence: TGTGCCAGCAGTGGGTCGGACAGGGGGCGATACAATCAGCCCCAGCATTTT.

The J gene is TRBJ2-7, the V gene TRBV28; 7 positions match TRBD2. The CDR3 has 15 residues. Germline assignment: CDR1 MDHEN and CDR2 SYDVKM. The V and J ends lost 5 bases and 5 bases, in that order; junction bases with no gene match: 12. Here the CDR3 reads CASSPSVGGPNEQYF. CDR3 coding DNA: TGTGCCAGCAGTCCGAGCGTGGGAGGGCCCAACGAGCAGTACTTC.

This clone was recorded many times. The V and J genes are TRBV6-1 and TRBJ1-2; 7 bases agree with TRBD1. V was pared by 6 bases and J by 8 bases, with 9 bases of the junction left unmatched. Germline CDR1 is MNHNS and CDR2 is SASEGT. The CDR3 has 13 residues. CDR3 nucleotides: TGTGCCAGCAGAGAGACAGGGCCCGGGGGCTACACCTTC. Translation: CASRETGPGGYTF.

For the CDR3, the DNA is TGTGCCTGGAGTGGGGGGGCTGGGGCCAACGTCCTGACTTTC. Protein product: CAWSGGAGANVLTF. This chain connects TRBV30 to TRBJ2-6, with D maybe TRBD2 (6 bases). From germline, CDR1 is GTSNPN and CDR2 SVGIG (reference sequence). The CDR3 sequence is 14 residues long. Trimming left V 1 base short and J 2 bases short, with 6 bases between. Complete variable domain (other parts from reference TRBV30 and TRBJ2-6): SQTIHQWPATLVQPVGSPLSLECTVEGTSNPNLYWYRQAAGRGLQLLFYSVGIGQISSEVPQNLSASRPQDRQFILSSKKLLLSDSGFYLCAWSGGAGANVLTFGAGSRLTVL.

J is TRBJ2-2 and V is TRBV18; no definite D call. This CDR3 is 15 amino acids long. V dropped 0 bases and J dropped 3 bases, with 8 bases sitting between them. The germline V gene has CDR1 KGHSH and CDR2 LQKENI. CDR3 loop: CASSPPVPDTGELFF. CDR3 in DNA: TGTGCCAGCTCACCACCTGTCCCGGACACCGGGGAGCTGTTTTTT.

Comment on this clone: The sample holds other DNA sequences that translate to the same CDR3. The gene calls are TRBV27 and TRBJ1-1; tentative D call: TRBD1 (6 bases). The germline V and J ends were trimmed by 2 bases and 1 base, with 11 bases remaining between them. Germline V CDR1 and CDR2: MNHEY, SMNVEV (reference sequence). There are 15 residues in the CDR3. CDR3 DNA sequence: TGTGCCAGCAGTTTAAACCCGGGACAGAACACTGAAGCTTTCTTT. Residues: CASSLNPGQNTEAFF.

The rearrangement uses TRBV21-1 and TRBJ1-1; no DNA check was done on the table's D call, TRBD1. TRBV21-1 is noted as a pseudogene. The CDR3 is 15 amino acids. The CDR3 coding sequence is TGTGCCAGCAGCAAAGCGCTGCAGAAGAACACTGAAGCTTTCTTT. The encoded protein is CASSKALQKNTEAFF.

J is TRBJ2-7 and V is TRBV10-3; perhaps TRBD2 as D (7 bases). There are 15 residues in the CDR3. The V and J ends lost 4 bases and 1 base respectively, with 14 bases between them. The germline V gene has CDR1 ENHRY and CDR2 SYGVKD. The CDR3 sequence: CAISGRGGISYEQYF. Written as DNA, the CDR3 is TGTGCCATCAGTGGGAGGGGGGGGATTTCCTACGAGCAGTACTTC.

A single count supports this clone. This sequence joins TRBV6-1 and TRBJ2-5, with D possibly being TRBD2 (6 bases). This CDR3 is built from 13 residues. In germline, CDR1 is MNHNS, CDR2 SASEGT. V was shortened by 7 bases and J by 6 bases, with 15 bases between the two germline ends. CDR3 in DNA: TGTGCCAGCATGGCTAGCGCGGGGAAGACCCAGTACTTC. The encoded protein is CASMASAGKTQYF.